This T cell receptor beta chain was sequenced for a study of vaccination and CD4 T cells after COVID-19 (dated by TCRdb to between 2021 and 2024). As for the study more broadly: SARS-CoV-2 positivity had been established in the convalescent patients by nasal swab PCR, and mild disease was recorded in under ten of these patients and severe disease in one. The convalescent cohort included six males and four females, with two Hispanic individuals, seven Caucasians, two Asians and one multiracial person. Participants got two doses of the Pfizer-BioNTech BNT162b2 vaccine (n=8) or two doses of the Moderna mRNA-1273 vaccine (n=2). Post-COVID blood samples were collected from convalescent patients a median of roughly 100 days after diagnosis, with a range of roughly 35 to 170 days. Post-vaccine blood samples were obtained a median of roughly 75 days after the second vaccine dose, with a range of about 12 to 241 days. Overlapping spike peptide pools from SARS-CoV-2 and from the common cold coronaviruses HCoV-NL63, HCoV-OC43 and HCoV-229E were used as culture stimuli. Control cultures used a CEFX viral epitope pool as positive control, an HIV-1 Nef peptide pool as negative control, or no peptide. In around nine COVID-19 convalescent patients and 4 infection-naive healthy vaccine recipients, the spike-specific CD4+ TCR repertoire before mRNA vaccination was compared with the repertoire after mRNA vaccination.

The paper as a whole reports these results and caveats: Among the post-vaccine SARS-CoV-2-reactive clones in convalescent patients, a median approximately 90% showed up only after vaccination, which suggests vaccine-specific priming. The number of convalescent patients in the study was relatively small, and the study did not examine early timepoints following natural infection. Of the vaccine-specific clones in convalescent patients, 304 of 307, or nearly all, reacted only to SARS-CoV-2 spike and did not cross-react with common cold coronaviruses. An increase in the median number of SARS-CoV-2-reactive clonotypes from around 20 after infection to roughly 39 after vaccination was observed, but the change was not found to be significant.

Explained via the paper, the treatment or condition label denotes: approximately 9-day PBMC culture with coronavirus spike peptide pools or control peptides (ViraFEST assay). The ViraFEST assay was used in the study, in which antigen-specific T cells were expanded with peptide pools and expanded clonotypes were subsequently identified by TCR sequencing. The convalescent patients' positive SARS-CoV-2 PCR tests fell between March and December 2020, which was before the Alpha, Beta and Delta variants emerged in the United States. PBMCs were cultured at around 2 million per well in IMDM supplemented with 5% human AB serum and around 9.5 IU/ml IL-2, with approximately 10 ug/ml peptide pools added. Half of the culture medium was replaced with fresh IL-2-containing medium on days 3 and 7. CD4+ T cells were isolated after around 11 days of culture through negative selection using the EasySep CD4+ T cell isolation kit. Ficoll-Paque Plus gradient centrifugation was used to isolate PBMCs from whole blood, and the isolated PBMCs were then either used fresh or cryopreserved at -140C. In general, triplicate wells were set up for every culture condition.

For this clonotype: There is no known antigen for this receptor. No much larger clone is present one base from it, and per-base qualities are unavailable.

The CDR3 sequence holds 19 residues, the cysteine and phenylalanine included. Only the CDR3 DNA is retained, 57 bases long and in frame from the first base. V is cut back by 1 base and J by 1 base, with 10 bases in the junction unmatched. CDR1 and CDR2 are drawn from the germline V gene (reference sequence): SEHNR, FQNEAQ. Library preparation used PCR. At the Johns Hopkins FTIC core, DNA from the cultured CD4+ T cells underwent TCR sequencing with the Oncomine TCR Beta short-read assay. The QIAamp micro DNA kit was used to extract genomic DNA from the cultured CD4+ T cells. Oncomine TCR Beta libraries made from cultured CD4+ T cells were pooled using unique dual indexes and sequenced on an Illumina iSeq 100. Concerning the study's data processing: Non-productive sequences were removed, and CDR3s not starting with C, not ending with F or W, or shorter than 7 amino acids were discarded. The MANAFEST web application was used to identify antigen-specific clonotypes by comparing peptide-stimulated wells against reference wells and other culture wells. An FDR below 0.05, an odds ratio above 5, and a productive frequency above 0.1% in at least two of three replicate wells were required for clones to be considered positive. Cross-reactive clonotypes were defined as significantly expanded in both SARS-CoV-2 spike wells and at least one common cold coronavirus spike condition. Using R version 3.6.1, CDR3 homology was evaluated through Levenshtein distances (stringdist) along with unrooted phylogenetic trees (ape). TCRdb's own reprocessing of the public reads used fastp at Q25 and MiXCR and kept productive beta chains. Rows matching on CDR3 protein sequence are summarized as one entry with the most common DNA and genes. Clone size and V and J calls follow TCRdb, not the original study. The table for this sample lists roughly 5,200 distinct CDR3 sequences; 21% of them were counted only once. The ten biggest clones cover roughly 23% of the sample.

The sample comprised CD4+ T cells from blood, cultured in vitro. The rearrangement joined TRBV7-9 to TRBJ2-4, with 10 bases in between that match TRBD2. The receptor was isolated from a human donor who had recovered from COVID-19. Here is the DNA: TGTGCCAGCAGCTTAGATCCAGCGGGGGGGCGTCAGGCCAAAAACATTCAGTACTTC. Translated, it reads CASSLDPAGGRQAKNIQYF.